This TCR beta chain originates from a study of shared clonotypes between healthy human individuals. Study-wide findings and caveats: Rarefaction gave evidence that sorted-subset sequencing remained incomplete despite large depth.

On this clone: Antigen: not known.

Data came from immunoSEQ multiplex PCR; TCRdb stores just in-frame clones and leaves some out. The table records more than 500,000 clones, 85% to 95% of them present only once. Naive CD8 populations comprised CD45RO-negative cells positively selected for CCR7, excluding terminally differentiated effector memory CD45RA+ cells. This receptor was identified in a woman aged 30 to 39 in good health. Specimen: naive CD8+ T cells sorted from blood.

CDR3 DNA sequence: TGTGCCAGCAGTTTATCCTCGACAGTGTTCTATGGCTACACCTTC. Translating it yields CASSLSSTVFYGYTF. The genes are TRBV27 and TRBJ1-2; weak D call: TRBD1 (5 bases). This CDR3 comprises 15 residues. V was clipped by 0 bases and J by 4 bases, with 12 bases between them. Germline lookup yields CDR1 MNHEY and CDR2 SMNVEV (reference sequence).